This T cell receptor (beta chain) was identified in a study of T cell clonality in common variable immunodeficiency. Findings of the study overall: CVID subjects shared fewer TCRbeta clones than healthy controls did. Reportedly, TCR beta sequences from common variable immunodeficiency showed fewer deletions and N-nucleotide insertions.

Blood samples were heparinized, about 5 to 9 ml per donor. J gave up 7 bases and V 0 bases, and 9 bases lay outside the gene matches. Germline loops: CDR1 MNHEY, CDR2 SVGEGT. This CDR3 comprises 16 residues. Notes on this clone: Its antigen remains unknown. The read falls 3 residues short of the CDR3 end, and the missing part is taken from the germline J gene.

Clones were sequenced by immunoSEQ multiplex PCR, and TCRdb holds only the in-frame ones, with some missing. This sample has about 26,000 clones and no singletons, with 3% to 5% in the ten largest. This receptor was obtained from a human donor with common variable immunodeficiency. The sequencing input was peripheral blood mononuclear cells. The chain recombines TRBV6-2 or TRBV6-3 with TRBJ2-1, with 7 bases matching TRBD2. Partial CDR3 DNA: TGTGCCAGCAGTTACTCGTCTAGCGGAGGCGGGAATGAG. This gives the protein CASSYSSSGGGNE. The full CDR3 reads CASSYSSSGGGNEQFF.